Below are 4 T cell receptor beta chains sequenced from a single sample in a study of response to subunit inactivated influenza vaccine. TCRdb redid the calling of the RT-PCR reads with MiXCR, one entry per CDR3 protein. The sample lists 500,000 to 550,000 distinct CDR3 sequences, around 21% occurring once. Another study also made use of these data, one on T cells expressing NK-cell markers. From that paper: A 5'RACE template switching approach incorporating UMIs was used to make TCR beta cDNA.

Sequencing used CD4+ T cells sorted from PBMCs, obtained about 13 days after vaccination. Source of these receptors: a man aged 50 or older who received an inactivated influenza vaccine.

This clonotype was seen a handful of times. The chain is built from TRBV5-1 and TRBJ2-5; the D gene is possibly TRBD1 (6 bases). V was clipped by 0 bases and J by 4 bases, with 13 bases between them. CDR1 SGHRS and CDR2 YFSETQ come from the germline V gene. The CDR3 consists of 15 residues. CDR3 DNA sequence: TGCGCCAGCAGCTTGGCCGACAGGAACGGAGAGACCCAGTACTTC. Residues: CASSLADRNGETQYF. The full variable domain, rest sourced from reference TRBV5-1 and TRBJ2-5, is KAGVTQTPRYLIKTRGQQVTLSCSPISGHRSVSWYQQTPGQGLQFLFEYFSETQRNKGNFPGRFSGRQFSNSRSEMNVSTLELGDSALYLCASSLADRNGETQYFGPGTRLLVL.

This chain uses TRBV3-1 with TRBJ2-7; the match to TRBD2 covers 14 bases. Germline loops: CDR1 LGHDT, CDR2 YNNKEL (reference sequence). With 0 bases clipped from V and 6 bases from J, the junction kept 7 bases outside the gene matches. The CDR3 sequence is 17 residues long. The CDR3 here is CASSQETGTSGSSEQYF. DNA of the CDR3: TGTGCCAGCAGCCAAGAGACGGGGACTAGCGGGAGTTCCGAGCAGTACTTC.

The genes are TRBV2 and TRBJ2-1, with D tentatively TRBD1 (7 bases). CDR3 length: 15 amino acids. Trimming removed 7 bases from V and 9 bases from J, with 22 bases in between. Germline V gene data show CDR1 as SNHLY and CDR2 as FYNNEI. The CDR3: CASKTGETSPTEQFF. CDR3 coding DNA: TGTGCCAGCAAAACAGGGGAAACTAGCCCTACTGAGCAGTTCTTC.

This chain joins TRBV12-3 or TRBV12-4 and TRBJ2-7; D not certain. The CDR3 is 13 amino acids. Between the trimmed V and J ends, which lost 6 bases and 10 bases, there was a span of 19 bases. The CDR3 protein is CASSSQWRAPQYF. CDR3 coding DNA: TGTGCCAGCAGCTCACAGTGGAGAGCCCCCCAGTACTTC.